This T cell receptor (beta chain) originates from a study of blood T cell repertoires in COVID-19. The overall study: Donors in the United States, Italy and Spain gave samples during acute or convalescent COVID-19.

Germline lookup yields CDR1 SGHRS and CDR2 YFSETQ. This CDR3 has 15 residues. With 1 base removed from V and 8 bases from J, the gap between germline ends came to 18 bases. Each participant's cohort was designated according to participant-reported clinical history. In the authors' methods: How many nucleated cells were present was estimated from reference gene primer amplification. Data came from immunoSEQ multiplex PCR; TCRdb stores just in-frame clones and leaves some out. D and trimming were read from the DNA, whereas the V and J calls and clone size are those reported in that table. The data contain some 220,000 clones, approximately 87% of them singletons.

This sequence originates from a woman in her forties or fifties in a cohort exposed to, infected with or recovered from COVID-19 (not recorded which). The V gene is TRBV5-1, the J gene TRBJ1-1; D gene unclear. Sequenced material: PBMCs or T cells enriched from blood (not recorded which). The CDR3 region is CASSLTRPPSTEAFF. The DNA of the CDR3 is TGCGCCAGCAGCTTGACCAGGCCCCCATCTACAGAAGCTTTCTTT.